This is a list of T cell receptor beta chains from one sample in a study of shared clonotypes between healthy human individuals. Method: immunoSEQ multiplex PCR; TCRdb's copy keeps in-frame clones and lacks some. The sample contains fewer than 600,000 clones, 79% of which appear only once. Sequenced: PBMCs. Every receptor here comes from a woman aged 40 to 55 in good health. Some clones in this sample may be carry-over from other donors' samples. Each CDR3 is given with its conserved first and last residue. The D gene is left open where the match is weak. Not all rows give a size; the values are once, few, many and, for expanded clones, a class.

TRBV10-3	14	few	TRBD2	TRBJ2-1	CAISEVASGNEQFF	TGTGCCATCAGTGAGGTGGCTAGCGGCAATGAGCAGTTCTTC
TRBV7-6	15	few	NA	TRBJ2-1	CASSLVGSPYNEQFF	TGTGCCAGCAGCTTAGTGGGCAGCCCCTACAATGAGCAGTTCTTC
TRBV27	15	once	TRBD2	TRBJ2-1	CASSLSGLAGNEQFF	TGTGCCAGCAGTTTATCTGGACTAGCGGGCAATGAGCAGTTCTTC
TRBV19	15	once	NA	TRBJ2-7	CASSTSGTPTYEQYF	TGTGCCAGTAGTACCTCCGGGACACCCACCTACGAGCAGTACTTC
TRBV19	16	NA	NA	TRBJ2-1	CASSLSRASSYNEQFF	TGTGCCAGTAGTCTTTCCAGGGCGAGCTCCTACAATGAGCAGTTCTTC
TRBV5-1	15	NA	NA	TRBJ2-3	CASSGGAGGGDTQYF	TGCGCCAGCAGCGGGGGCGCCGGGGGAGGGGATACGCAGTATTTT
TRBV10-3	15	few	NA	TRBJ1-5	CAISEGTGSNQPQHF	TGTGCCATCAGTGAGGGTACAGGGAGCAATCAGCCCCAGCATTTT
TRBV28	16	NA	NA	TRBJ2-2	CASSLLPLVRSGELFF	TGTGCCAGCAGTTTATTACCGCTAGTGCGGTCCGGGGAGCTGTTTTTT
TRBV6-5	13	once	NA	TRBJ2-7	CASRPGALFEQYF	TGTGCCAGCAGGCCAGGGGCTTTGTTCGAGCAGTACTTC
TRBV11-1	12	few	NA	TRBJ1-2	CASSRQNYGYTF	TGTGCCAGCAGCCGTCAGAACTATGGCTACACCTTC
TRBV10-2	14	NA	TRBD2	TRBJ2-7	CASSDQRESTEQYF	TGCGCCAGCAGTGATCAGCGGGAGAGTACCGAGCAGTACTTC
TRBV5-1	15	NA	NA	TRBJ1-5	CASSSDGLSNQPQHF	TGCGCCAGCAGCTCCGACGGGCTGTCCAATCAGCCCCAGCATTTT
TRBV29-1	11	NA	NA	TRBJ1-1	CSVWTGTEAFF	TGCAGCGTCTGGACGGGGACTGAAGCTTTCTTT
TRBV28	11	NA	NA	TRBJ1-1	CASSQGSEAFF	TGTGCCAGCAGTCAAGGCAGTGAAGCTTTCTTT
TRBV15	14	few	NA	TRBJ2-3	CATSRGLLGDTQYF	TGTGCCACCAGCAGAGGCCTACTGGGGGATACGCAGTATTTT
TRBV7-3	19	NA	TRBD2	TRBJ2-3	CASSLPTGTTHGGPDTQYF	TGTGCCAGCAGCCTCCCGACCGGGACTACCCATGGAGGGCCAGATACGCAGTATTTT
TRBV7-2	16	NA	TRBD2	TRBJ2-1	CASSSGSKRETNEQFF	TGTGCCAGCAGCTCAGGGTCCAAGCGGGAGACGAATGAGCAGTTCTTC
TRBV5-1	16	NA	TRBD2	TRBJ2-7	CASSVAPGTSGSEQYF	TGCGCCAGCAGTGTGGCCCCCGGGACTAGCGGGAGCGAGCAGTACTTC
TRBV6-6	13	NA	TRBD1	TRBJ1-1	CASTTQGYAEAFF	TGTGCCAGCACCACACAGGGGTATGCTGAAGCTTTCTTT
TRBV19	16	NA	TRBD2	TRBJ2-7	CASSPSGTSGMYEQYF	TGTGCCAGTAGTCCCTCGGGGACTAGCGGAATGTACGAGCAGTACTTC
TRBV7-2	15	NA	NA	TRBJ2-6	CASSLVQSGANVLTF	TGTGCCAGCAGCTTAGTTCAATCTGGGGCCAACGTCCTGACTTTC
TRBV5-1	16	NA	NA	TRBJ2-3	CASSLRPSSGADTQYF	TGCGCCAGCAGCTTACGCCCGAGTTCTGGCGCAGATACGCAGTATTTT
TRBV5-6	14	NA	NA	TRBJ2-5	CASSNHRGGETQYF	TGTGCCAGCAGCAACCACAGGGGAGGAGAGACCCAGTACTTC
TRBV11-2	15	NA	NA	TRBJ2-7	CASRKGLSLGYEQYF	TGTGCCAGCAGAAAAGGGTTAAGCTTGGGGTACGAGCAGTACTTC
TRBV25-1	11	NA	NA	TRBJ1-1	CASRGATDAFF	TGTGCCAGCAGGGGAGCCACCGACGCTTTCTTT
TRBV11-3	13	NA	NA	TRBJ2-2	CASSREDTGELFF	TGTGCCAGCAGTAGGGAGGACACCGGGGAGCTGTTTTTT
TRBV5-1	13	few	NA	TRBJ2-7	CASSLGQFYEQYF	TGCGCCAGCAGCTTAGGACAGTTCTACGAGCAGTACTTC
TRBV30	13	NA	TRBD1	TRBJ1-5	CAWGDRSNQPQHF	TGTGCCTGGGGGGACAGAAGCAATCAGCCCCAGCATTTT
TRBV10-3	17	NA	NA	TRBJ2-2	CAISEVLSGALTGELFF	TGTGCCATCAGTGAGGTGTTGTCGGGGGCCCTCACCGGGGAGCTGTTTTTT
TRBV27	12	NA	NA	TRBJ2-2	CASSLRPGELFF	TGTGCCAGCAGTTTACGACCCGGGGAGCTGTTTTTT
TRBV16	13	NA	NA	TRBJ2-7	CASSQGLYYEQYF	TGTGCCAGCAGCCAAGGATTATACTACGAGCAGTACTTC
TRBV7-9	15	NA	TRBD2	TRBJ2-5	CASSLMAGVQETQYF	TGTGCCAGCAGCTTAATGGCGGGAGTCCAAGAGACCCAGTACTTC
TRBV19	14	NA	NA	TRBJ1-2	CASLLAGRENGYTF	TGTGCCAGTCTCTTGGCGGGCAGGGAAAATGGCTACACCTTC
TRBV9	13	few	NA	TRBJ2-1	CASSVGQYNEQFF	TGTGCCAGCAGCGTAGGGCAGTACAATGAGCAGTTCTTC
TRBV18	15	NA	NA	TRBJ2-7	CASSPGTVSSYEQYF	TGTGCCAGCTCACCCGGGACGGTGAGCTCCTACGAGCAGTACTTC
TRBV18	15	NA	NA	TRBJ2-1	CASSLAPGVYNEQFF	TGTGCCAGCTCACTTGCGCCGGGGGTTTACAATGAGCAGTTCTTC
TRBV4-3	15	NA	TRBD2	TRBJ2-7	CASSHVAGGEYEQYF	TGCGCCAGCAGCCACGTAGCGGGAGGGGAATACGAGCAGTACTTC
TRBV28	16	NA	NA	TRBJ2-2	CASSPPGGREAGELFF	TGTGCCAGCAGCCCCCCCGGGGGCCGTGAGGCCGGGGAGCTGTTTTTT
TRBV21-1	21	few	NA	TRBJ2-5	CASSHTSGASKGWEYQETQYF	TGTGCCAGCAGCCACACCTCAGGTGCGTCTAAGGGATGGGAATACCAAGAGACCCAGTACTTC
TRBV29-1	13	NA	TRBD2	TRBJ2-2	CSAAKREFGELFF	TGCAGCGCAGCTAAGCGGGAGTTCGGGGAGCTGTTTTTT
TRBV5-4	13	NA	NA	TRBJ1-1	CASSLVGETEAFF	TGTGCCAGCAGCTTGGTTGGGGAAACTGAAGCTTTCTTT
TRBV27	15	NA	TRBD1	TRBJ2-3	CASSWTGTSTDTQYF	TGTGCCAGCAGTTGGACAGGGACTAGCACAGATACGCAGTATTTT
TRBV5-1	13	once	NA	TRBJ2-7	CASSGGSGYEQYF	TGCGCCTCCTCAGGGGGGAGCGGGTACGAGCAGTACTTC